These 15 T cell receptor beta chains originate from one sample sequenced in a study of blood T cell repertoires in COVID-19. TCRdb keeps only in-frame clones here, not all; method: immunoSEQ multiplex PCR. Of approximately 150,000 clones listed, roughly 87% are singletons. The sequenced sample was PBMCs or T cells enriched from blood (not recorded which). The source is a woman aged 40-49 years who had been exposed to COVID-19.

This clone has just a few counts. This rearrangement joins TRBV6-5 to TRBJ1-4; D remains unclear. Germline V gene sequence: CDR1 MNHEY, CDR2 SVGAGI. Trimming shortened V by 0 bases and J by 4 bases, and 9 bases separated the two germline ends. The length of the CDR3 is 15 residues. CDR3: CASSYSGSFNEKLFF. The CDR3 coding sequence is TGTGCCAGCAGTTACTCGGGCAGCTTTAATGAAAAACTGTTTTTT.

The CDR3 region has the DNA TGTGCCAGCAGTGAATTCAGGGGGCCCTCCTACAATGAGCAGTTCTTC. Translation gives CASSEFRGPSYNEQFF. The chain couples TRBV25-1 to TRBJ2-1; 8 bases line up with TRBD1. CDR1 and CDR2 from the germline V gene are MGHDK and SYGVNS. J lost 0 bases, V lost 1 base, and 2 bases had no gene match. This CDR3 contains 16 residues.

This chain uses TRBV25-1 with TRBJ1-1; D is unresolved. V was cut by 1 base and J by 1 base, with 10 bases left in between. Germline V gene data show CDR1 as MGHDK and CDR2 as SYGVNS. The CDR3 has 15 residues. The CDR3 nucleotides are TGTGCCAGCAGTGAATTTGGAGGGTGGAACACTGAAGCTTTCTTT. It is translated as CASSEFGGWNTEAFF. Filled out from reference TRBV25-1 and TRBJ1-1, the complete variable domain reads EADIYQTPRYLVIGTGKKITLECSQTMGHDKMYWYQQDPGMELHLIHYSYGVNSTEKGDLSSESTVSRIRTEHFPLTLESARPSHTSQYLCASSEFGGWNTEAFFGQGTRLTVV.

This clone showed up just once. CDR3 coding DNA: TGTGCCAGCAGCTTAAGGATAGCGGGAGTAATGTATGATACGCAGTATTTT. It codes for CASSLRIAGVMYDTQYF. The chain links TRBV5-5 to TRBJ2-3; TRBD2 aligns across 9 bases. V trimming: 2 bases; J trimming: 6 bases; junction bases outside the gene matches: 13. The CDR3 covers 17 residues. Germline CDR1 and CDR2: SGHKS and YYEKEE (reference sequence).

The chain joins TRBV9 to TRBJ2-7; possibly TRBD1 for D (5 bases). This CDR3 has 15 residues. Germline lookup yields CDR1 SGDLS and CDR2 YYNGEE. V shed 4 bases and J shed 2 bases, with 16 bases lying between them. CDR3 region: CASSFSPTGAYEQYF. DNA for the CDR3: TGTGCCAGCAGCTTTAGCCCCACAGGAGCCTACGAGCAGTACTTC. Looking up the rest from reference TRBV9 and TRBJ2-7 gives the full variable domain: DSGVTQTPKHLITATGQRVTLRCSPRSGDLSVYWYQQSLDQGLQFLIQYYNGEERAKGNILERFSAQQFPDLHSELNLSSLELGDSALYFCASSFSPTGAYEQYFGPGTRLTVT.

A word on this clone: One end of the junction fails to match germline, which may point to a read error. The V call is TRBV9, the J call TRBJ2-5; perhaps TRBD1 as D (6 bases). The CDR3 runs to 16 residues. The germline CDR1 and CDR2 sequences are SGDLS and YYNGEE. CDR3 protein: CATSEGESLRGETQYF. CDR3 coding DNA: TGTGCCACCAGCGAGGGGGAGAGCTTGAGGGGGGAGACCCAGTACTTC.

In this sample, this clone turned up a few times. V and J are TRBV10-3 and TRBJ2-2, with 8 bases identical to TRBD2. The germline CDR1 and CDR2 sequences are ENHRY and SYGVKD. The length of the CDR3 is 18 residues. Germline trimming cut 0 bases from V and 3 bases from J; bases unmatched to any gene: 9. CDR3 residues: CAISESYSSGGDTGELFF. As DNA, the CDR3 is TGTGCCATCAGTGAGTCCTATTCCAGCGGGGGAGACACCGGGGAGCTGTTTTTT.

The chain combines TRBV19 with TRBJ2-1; 11 bases are a match to TRBD1. From germline, CDR1 is LNHDA and CDR2 SQIVND (reference sequence). This CDR3 comprises 14 residues. Trimming at V came to 9 bases and at J to 6 bases, leaving 7 bases not matched to a gene. In nucleotides, the CDR3 is TGTGCCAGCGGGACAGGGGGGTTCAGCAATGAGCAGTTCTTC. It translates to CASGTGGFSNEQFF.

This clone appeared once. The rearrangement joins TRBV7-2 to TRBJ2-7, with 9 bases that match TRBD2. There are 16 residues in the CDR3. The V gene end was trimmed by 1 base and the J gene end by 2 bases; junction bases not matched to a gene: 6. Germline assignment: CDR1 SGHTA and CDR2 FQGNSA. Here the CDR3 reads CASSLVSGGPTYEQYF. For the CDR3, the DNA is TGTGCCAGCAGCTTAGTTAGCGGGGGACCCACCTACGAGCAGTACTTC. The full variable domain, in which reference TRBV7-2 and TRBJ2-7 provide the parts outside the CDR3, is GAGVSQSPSNKVTEKGKDVELRCDPISGHTALYWYRQSLGQGLEFLIYFQGNSAPDKSGLPSDRFSAERTGGSVSTLTIQRTQQEDSAVYLCASSLVSGGPTYEQYFGPGTRLTVT.

The rearrangement joins TRBV28 to TRBJ2-7; TRBD1 matches at 7 bases. The CDR3 runs to 16 residues. Germline assignment: CDR1 MDHEN and CDR2 SYDVKM. V trimming: 4 bases; J trimming: 4 bases; junction bases outside the gene matches: 13. CDR3 protein: CASSSTGTAEPYEQYF. The DNA for the CDR3 is TGTGCCAGCAGTTCAACCGGGACAGCCGAACCATACGAGCAGTACTTC.

This clone was seen a few times. J is TRBJ2-7 and V is TRBV27; 8 positions agree with TRBD1. Trimming cost V 6 bases and J 3 bases; bases outside gene matches: 13. CDR1 is MNHEY, CDR2 SMNVEV, per germline (reference sequence). There are 16 residues in the CDR3. The CDR3 sequence is CASRRSGTGLFYEQYF. CDR3 in DNA: TGTGCCAGCAGGAGATCCGGGACAGGCTTATTCTACGAGCAGTACTTC.

The V gene is TRBV2, the J gene TRBJ2-3, with 8 positions matching TRBD1. From germline, CDR1 is SNHLY and CDR2 FYNNEI. With V trimmed by 6 bases and J by 1 base, 3 bases remained unmatched. The CDR3 length is 14 residues. The DNA of the CDR3 is TGTGCCAGCAGAGTGACAGGGGGCACAGATACGCAGTATTTT. Amino acids: CASRVTGGTDTQYF.

This clone was counted a single time. This chain connects TRBV10-1 to TRBJ1-1; 10 bases align to TRBD1. The CDR3 covers 16 residues. Trimming removed 10 bases from V and 1 base from J; junction bases left unmatched: 12. CDR1 and CDR2 from the germline V gene are WNHNN and SYGVQD (reference sequence). CDR3 DNA sequence: TGCGCCAAGCAAAAACGGGGGGACAGGGGGAACACTGAAGCTTTCTTT. Translating it yields CAKQKRGDRGNTEAFF.

The chain recombines TRBV14 with TRBJ1-2; no clear D. Trimming stripped 4 bases from V and 2 bases from J, with 14 bases between. This CDR3 spans 15 amino acids. The V gene's germline CDR1 is SGHDN and CDR2 FVKESK. The CDR3 coding sequence is TGTGCCAGCAGCCCCCCTGGCCTGTCGAACTATGGCTACACCTTC. Residues: CASSPPGLSNYGYTF.

V gene TRBV6-1 combines with J gene TRBJ1-5; no clear D. The CDR3 extends over 12 amino acids. Per the germline V gene, CDR1 is MNHNS and CDR2 is SASEGT. V was cut by 6 bases and J by 4 bases, with 7 bases left in between. CDR3 sequence (DNA): TGTGCCAGCAGAGAACAGAATCAGCCCCAGCATTTT. It yields the protein CASREQNQPQHF.